The 7 T cell receptor beta chains in this list originate from one sample, sequenced in a study of spatial heterogeneity in lung cancer. Study findings and constraints: Counts that tracked tumor mutation counts were those of expanded intratumoral alpha and beta TCRs.

The time point here: sample taken at primary tumor resection. TCRdb reprocessed the 5' RACE reads with MiXCR, giving one entry per CDR3 protein. The repertoire has around 11,000 distinct CDR3 sequences, around 10% of them found once; the top ten carry approximately 12%. Their target antigens are unknown. Sequencing was performed on lung tumor tissue, taken at surgery. These receptors originate from a female donor with early-stage non-small cell lung cancer.

The V gene is TRBV7-9, the J gene TRBJ2-1, with D unresolved. Trimming removed 1 base at V and 9 bases at J, with 4 bases between. The CDR3 covers 11 residues. Germline V gives CDR1 SEHNR, CDR2 FQNEAQ (reference sequence). As DNA, the CDR3 is TGTGCCAGCAGCTTAGGGTTTGAGCAGTTCTTC. Its translation is CASSLGFEQFF.

This clonotype has a count of ten or more. The genes are TRBV4-1 and TRBJ2-2, with 16 bases aligning to TRBD2. This CDR3 contains 20 residues. CDR1 and CDR2 from the germline V gene are MGHRA and YSYEKL. After removal of 0 bases from V and 3 bases from J, the junction contained 7 bases not matched to a gene. CDR3 residues: CASSQDPGTSGRVYTGELFF. CDR3 bases: TGCGCCAGCAGCCAAGATCCTGGGACTAGCGGGAGGGTGTACACCGGGGAGCTGTTTTTT.

The genes are TRBV20-1 and TRBJ2-7, with 8 bases aligning to TRBD1. J gave up 3 bases and V 0 bases, and 4 bases lay outside the gene matches. Per germline, CDR1 DFQATT and CDR2 SNEGSKA (reference sequence). This CDR3 region has 14 residues. The CDR3 spells CSARETGAYYEQYF. The CDR3 DNA reads TGCAGTGCTAGAGAGACAGGGGCCTACTACGAGCAGTACTTC.

This clonotype was seen at least ten times. This chain uses TRBV3-1 with TRBJ2-1, with 8 bases that match TRBD2. Germline CDR1 is LGHDT and CDR2 is YNNKEL (reference sequence). The CDR3 runs 15 residues. After removal of 3 bases from V and 6 bases from J, the junction contained 7 bases not matched to a gene. Here the CDR3 DNA reads TGTGCCAGCAGCCAGTCCCGGGGGGGCATCAATGAGCAGTTCTTC. Protein product: CASSQSRGGINEQFF.

There are many counts of this clonotype. The DNA of the CDR3 is TGTGCCAGCAGATGGACCGGTAGGTCCACTGAAGCTTTCTTT. Amino acids: CASRWTGRSTEAFF. The chain uses TRBV13 and TRBJ1-1; no reliable D call. Germline V gives CDR1 PRHDT, CDR2 FYEKMQ (reference sequence). V lost 6 bases, J lost 4 bases, and 15 bases lay in between. The CDR3 is 14 amino acids.

This clonotype was detected ten times or more. The chain carries TRBV27 and TRBJ2-1; 7 nucleotides agree with TRBD2. The CDR3 is 15 amino acids. Germline V CDR1 and CDR2: MNHEY, SMNVEV (reference sequence). After removal of 7 bases from V and 5 bases from J, the junction contained 11 bases not matched to a gene. CDR3 DNA: TGTGCCAGCAAGGGTGCGGCTAGCGGCGACAATGAGCAGTTCTTC. Protein sequence: CASKGAASGDNEQFF.

This clonotype was recorded many times. The chain joins TRBV5-1 to TRBJ2-7; a possible D gene is TRBD2 (6 bases). This CDR3 is built from 12 residues. Germline V lookup: CDR1 SGHRS, CDR2 YFSETQ. V lost 4 bases and J 4 bases, leaving 9 bases between the germline ends. CDR3 coding DNA: TGCGCCAGCAGCCCCCGGGGGTACGAGCAGTACTTC. This encodes CASSPRGYEQYF.